This T cell receptor beta chain comes out of a study of T cell changes during pregnancy in multiple sclerosis. TCRdb keeps only in-frame clones here, not all; method: immunoSEQ multiplex PCR. The sample lists 50,000 to 65,000 clones, 80% to 95% seen once, with 6% to 7.5% in the top ten. The CDR3 totals 15 residues. From germline, CDR1 is LNHNV and CDR2 YYDKDF (reference sequence). V trimming: 4 bases; J trimming: 6 bases; junction bases outside the gene matches: 8. This sequence was found in a female donor in good health, enrolled as a control in a pregnancy study. This chain links TRBV15 with TRBJ2-1; 8 nucleotides match TRBD2. The material was peripheral blood, obtained in the third trimester of pregnancy. The CDR3 region is CATSTGQREPNEQFF. DNA of the CDR3: TGTGCCACCAGCACCGGCCAGCGGGAGCCCAATGAGCAGTTCTTC.